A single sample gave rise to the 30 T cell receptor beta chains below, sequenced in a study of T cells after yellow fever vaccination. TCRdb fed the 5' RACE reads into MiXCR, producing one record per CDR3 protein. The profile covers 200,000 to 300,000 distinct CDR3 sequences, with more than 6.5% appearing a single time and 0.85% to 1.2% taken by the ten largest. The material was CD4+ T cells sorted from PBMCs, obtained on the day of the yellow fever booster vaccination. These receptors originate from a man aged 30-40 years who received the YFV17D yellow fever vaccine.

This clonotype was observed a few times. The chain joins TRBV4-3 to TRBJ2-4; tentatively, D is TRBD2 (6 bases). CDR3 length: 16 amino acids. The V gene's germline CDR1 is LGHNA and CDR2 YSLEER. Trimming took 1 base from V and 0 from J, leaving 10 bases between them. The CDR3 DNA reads TGCGCCAGCAGCCAAGTAGCGGACCTAGCCAAAAACATTCAGTACTTC. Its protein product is CASSQVADLAKNIQYF.

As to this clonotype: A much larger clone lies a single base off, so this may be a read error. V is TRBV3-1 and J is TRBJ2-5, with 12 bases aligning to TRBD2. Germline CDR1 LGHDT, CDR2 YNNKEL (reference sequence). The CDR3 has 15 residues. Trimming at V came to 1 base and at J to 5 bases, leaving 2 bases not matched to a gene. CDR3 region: CASSQGLAGAETQYF. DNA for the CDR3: TGTGCCAGCAGCCAAGGACTAGCGGGAGCGGAGACCCAGTACTTC.

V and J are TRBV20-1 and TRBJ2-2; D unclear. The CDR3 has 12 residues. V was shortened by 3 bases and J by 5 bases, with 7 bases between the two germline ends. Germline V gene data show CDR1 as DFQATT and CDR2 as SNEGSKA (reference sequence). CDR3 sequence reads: CSASLQTGELFF. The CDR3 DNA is TGCAGTGCTAGCCTACAGACCGGGGAGCTGTTTTTT.

The CDR3 DNA follows: TGTGCCAGCAGCTTGGGGGGACGTTATGAAAAACTGTTTTTT. Protein sequence: CASSLGGRYEKLFF. The chain joins TRBV7-2 to TRBJ1-4; D might be TRBD1 (5 bases). Looked up from germline, CDR1 is SGHTA and CDR2 is FQGNSA. Trimming removed 3 bases at V and 6 bases at J, with 11 bases between. The CDR3 covers 14 residues.

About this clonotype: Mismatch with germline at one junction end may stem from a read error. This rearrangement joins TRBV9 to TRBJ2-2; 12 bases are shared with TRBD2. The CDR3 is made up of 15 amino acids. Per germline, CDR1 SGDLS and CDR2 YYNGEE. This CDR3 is CASSRTSGNTGGLFF. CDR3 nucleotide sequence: TGTGCCAGCAGTCGGACTAGCGGGAACACCGGGGGGCTGTTTTTT.

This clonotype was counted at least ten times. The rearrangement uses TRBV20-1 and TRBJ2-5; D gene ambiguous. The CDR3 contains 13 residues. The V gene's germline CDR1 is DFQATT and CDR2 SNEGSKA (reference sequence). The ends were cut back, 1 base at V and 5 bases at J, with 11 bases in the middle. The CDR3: CSARGLDEETQYF. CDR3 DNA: TGCAGTGCTAGAGGTCTAGACGAGGAGACCCAGTACTTC.

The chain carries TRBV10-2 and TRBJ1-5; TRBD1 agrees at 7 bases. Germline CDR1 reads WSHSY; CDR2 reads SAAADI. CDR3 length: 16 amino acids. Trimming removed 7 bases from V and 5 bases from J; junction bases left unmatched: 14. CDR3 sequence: CASTPTPTGTYQPQHF. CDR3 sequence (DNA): TGCGCCAGCACTCCTACCCCGACAGGGACCTATCAGCCCCAGCATTTT.

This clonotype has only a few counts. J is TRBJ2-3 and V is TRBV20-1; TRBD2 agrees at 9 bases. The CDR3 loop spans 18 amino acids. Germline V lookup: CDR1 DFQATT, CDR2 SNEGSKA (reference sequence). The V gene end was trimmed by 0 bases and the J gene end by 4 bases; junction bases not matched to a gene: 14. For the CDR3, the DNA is TGCAGTGCTAGAGATCGAAGACTAGCGGCCTTATCGGCAGATACGCAGTATTTT. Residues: CSARDRRLAALSADTQYF.

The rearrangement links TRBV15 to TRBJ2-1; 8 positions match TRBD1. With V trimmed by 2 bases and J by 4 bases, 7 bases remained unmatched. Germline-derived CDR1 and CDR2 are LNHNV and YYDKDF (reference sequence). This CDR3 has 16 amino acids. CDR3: CATSRFRQGRYNEQFF. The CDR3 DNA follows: TGTGCCACCAGCAGATTTCGACAGGGGCGATACAATGAGCAGTTCTTC.

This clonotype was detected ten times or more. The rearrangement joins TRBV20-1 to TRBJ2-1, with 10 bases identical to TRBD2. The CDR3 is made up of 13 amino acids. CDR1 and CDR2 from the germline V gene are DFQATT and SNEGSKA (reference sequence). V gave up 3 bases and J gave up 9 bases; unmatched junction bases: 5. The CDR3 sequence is CSASLAGASEQFF. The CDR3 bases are TGCAGTGCTAGCCTAGCGGGAGCGAGTGAGCAGTTCTTC.

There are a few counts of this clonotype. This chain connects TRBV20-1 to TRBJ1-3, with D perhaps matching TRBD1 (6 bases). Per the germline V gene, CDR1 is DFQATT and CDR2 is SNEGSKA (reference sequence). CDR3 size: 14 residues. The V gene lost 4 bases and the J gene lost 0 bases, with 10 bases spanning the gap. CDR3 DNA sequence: TGCAGTGCTATAGACAGGAACTCTGGAAACACCATATATTTT. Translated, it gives CSAIDRNSGNTIYF.

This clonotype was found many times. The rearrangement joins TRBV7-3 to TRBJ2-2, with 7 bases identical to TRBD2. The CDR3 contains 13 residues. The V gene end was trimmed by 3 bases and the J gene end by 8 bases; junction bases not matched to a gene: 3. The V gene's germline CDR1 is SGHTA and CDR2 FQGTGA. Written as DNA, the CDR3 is TGTGCCAGCAGCTTTAGCGGGCAGGGGGAGCTGTTTTTT. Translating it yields CASSFSGQGELFF.

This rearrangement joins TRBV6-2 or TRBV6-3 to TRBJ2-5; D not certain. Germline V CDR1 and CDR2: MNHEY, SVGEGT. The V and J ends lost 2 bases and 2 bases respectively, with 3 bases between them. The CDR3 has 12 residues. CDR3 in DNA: TGTGCCAGCAGTTACCTTCAAGAGACCCAGTACTTC. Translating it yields CASSYLQETQYF.

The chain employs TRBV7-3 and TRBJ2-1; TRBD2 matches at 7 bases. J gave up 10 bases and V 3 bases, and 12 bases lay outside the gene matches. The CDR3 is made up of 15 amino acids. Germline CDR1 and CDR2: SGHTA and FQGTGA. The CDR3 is CASSLGGRAVGEQFF. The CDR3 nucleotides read TGTGCCAGCAGCTTGGGTGGGAGGGCAGTGGGGGAGCAGTTCTTC. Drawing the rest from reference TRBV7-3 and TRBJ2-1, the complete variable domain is GAGVSQTPSNKVTEKGKYVELRCDPISGHTALYWYRQSLGQGPEFLIYFQGTGAADDSGLPNDRFFAVRPEGSVSTLKIQRTERGDSAVYLCASSLGGRAVGEQFFGPGTRLTVL.

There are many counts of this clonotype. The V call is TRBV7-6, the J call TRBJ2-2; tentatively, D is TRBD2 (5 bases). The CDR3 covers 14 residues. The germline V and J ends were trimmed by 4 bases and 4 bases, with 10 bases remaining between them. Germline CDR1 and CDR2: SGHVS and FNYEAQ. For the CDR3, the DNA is TGTGCCAGCAGCTCCGGACTCGTCACCGGGGAGCTGTTTTTT. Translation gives CASSSGLVTGELFF.

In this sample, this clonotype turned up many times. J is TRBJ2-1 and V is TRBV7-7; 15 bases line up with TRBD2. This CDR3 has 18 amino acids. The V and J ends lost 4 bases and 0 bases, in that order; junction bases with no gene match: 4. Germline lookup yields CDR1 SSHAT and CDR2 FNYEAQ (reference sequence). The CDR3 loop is CASSSGTSGRNSYNEQFF. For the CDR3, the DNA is TGTGCCAGCAGCTCCGGGACTAGCGGGAGGAACTCCTACAATGAGCAGTTCTTC. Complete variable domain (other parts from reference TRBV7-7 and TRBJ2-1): GAGVSQSPRYKVTKRGQDVTLRCDPISSHATLYWYQQALGQGPEFLTYFNYEAQPDKSGLPSDRFSAERPEGSISTLTIQRTEQRDSAMYRCASSSGTSGRNSYNEQFFGPGTRLTVL.

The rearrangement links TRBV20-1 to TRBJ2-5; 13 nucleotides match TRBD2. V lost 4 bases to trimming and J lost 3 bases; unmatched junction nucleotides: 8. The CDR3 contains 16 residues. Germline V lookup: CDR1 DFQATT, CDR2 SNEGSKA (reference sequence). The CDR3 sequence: CSAMGLAGWGKETQYF. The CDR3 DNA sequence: TGCAGTGCTATGGGACTAGCGGGATGGGGGAAAGAGACCCAGTACTTC.

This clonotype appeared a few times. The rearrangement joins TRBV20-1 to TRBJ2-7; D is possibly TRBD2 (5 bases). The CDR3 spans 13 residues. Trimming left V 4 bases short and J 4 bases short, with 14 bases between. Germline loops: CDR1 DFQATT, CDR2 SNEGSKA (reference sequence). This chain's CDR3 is CSAKSLGIYEQYF. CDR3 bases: TGCAGTGCTAAGTCCCTCGGGATTTACGAGCAGTACTTC.

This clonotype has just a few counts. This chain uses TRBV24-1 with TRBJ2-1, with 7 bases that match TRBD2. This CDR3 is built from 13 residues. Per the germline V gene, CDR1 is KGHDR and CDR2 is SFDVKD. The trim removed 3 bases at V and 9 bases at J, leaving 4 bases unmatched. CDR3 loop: CATSDPTSPEQFF. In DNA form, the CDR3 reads TGTGCCACCAGTGATCCGACTAGCCCTGAGCAGTTCTTC.

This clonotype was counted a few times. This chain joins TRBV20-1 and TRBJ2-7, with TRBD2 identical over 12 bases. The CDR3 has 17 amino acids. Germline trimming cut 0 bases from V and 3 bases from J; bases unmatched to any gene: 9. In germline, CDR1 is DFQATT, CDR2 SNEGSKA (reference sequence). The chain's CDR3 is CSARDTRTSGTDYEQYF. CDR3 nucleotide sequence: TGCAGTGCTAGAGATACAAGGACTAGCGGGACGGACTACGAGCAGTACTTC.

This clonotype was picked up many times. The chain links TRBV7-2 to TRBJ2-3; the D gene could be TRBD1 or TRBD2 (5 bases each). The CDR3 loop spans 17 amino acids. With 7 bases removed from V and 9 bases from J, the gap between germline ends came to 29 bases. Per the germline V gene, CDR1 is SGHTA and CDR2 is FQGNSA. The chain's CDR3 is CASKSPIGGRTLGTQYF. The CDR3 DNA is TGTGCCAGCAAGTCCCCTATTGGGGGACGTACTTTGGGGACGCAGTATTTT.

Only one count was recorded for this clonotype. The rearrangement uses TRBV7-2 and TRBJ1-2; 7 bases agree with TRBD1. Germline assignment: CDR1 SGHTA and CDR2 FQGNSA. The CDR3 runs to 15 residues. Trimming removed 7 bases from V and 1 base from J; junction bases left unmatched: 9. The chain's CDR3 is CASIPSTGYNYGYTF. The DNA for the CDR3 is TGTGCCAGCATCCCCTCGACAGGGTATAACTATGGCTACACCTTC.

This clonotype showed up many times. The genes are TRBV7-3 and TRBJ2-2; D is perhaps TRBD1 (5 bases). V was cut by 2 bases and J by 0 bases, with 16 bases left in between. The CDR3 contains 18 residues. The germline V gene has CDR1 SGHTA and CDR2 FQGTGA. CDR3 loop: CASSLLPQAVPNTGELFF. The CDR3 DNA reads TGTGCCAGCAGCTTATTGCCACAGGCCGTGCCGAACACCGGGGAGCTGTTTTTT.

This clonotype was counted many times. The CDR3 protein is CSAPTGNTEAFF. In nucleotides, the CDR3 is TGCAGTGCGCCGACAGGGAACACTGAAGCTTTCTTT. V and J are TRBV20-1 and TRBJ1-1; TRBD1 is a possible D gene (6 bases). This CDR3 spans 12 amino acids. From germline, CDR1 is DFQATT and CDR2 SNEGSKA (reference sequence). The V gene lost 6 bases and the J gene lost 1 base, with 9 bases spanning the gap.

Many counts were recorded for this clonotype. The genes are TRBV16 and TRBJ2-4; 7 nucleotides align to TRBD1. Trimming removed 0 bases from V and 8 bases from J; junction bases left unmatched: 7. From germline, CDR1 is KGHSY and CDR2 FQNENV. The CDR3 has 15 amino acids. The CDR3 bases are TGTGCCAGCAGCCAATCCAGGGGGTTAGTGGACATTCAGTACTTC. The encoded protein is CASSQSRGLVDIQYF.

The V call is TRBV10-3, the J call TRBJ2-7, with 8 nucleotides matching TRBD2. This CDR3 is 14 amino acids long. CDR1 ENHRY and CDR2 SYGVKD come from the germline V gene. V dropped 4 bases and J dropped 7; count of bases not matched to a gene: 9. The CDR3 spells CAISVLGLANEQYF. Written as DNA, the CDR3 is TGTGCCATCAGTGTCTTAGGACTAGCTAATGAGCAGTACTTC.

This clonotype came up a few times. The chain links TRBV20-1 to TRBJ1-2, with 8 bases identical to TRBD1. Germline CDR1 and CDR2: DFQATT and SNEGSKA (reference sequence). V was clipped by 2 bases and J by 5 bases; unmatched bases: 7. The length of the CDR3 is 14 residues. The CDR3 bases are TGCAGTGCTAGAAGAACAGGGGGGGCTTATGGCTACACCTTC. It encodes CSARRTGGAYGYTF.

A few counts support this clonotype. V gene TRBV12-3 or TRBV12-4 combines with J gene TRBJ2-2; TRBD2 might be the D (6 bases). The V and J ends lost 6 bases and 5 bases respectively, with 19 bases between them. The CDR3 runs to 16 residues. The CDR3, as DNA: TGTGCCAGCAGCTTTGGGGGATGGAGGGGAACCGGGGAGCTGTTTTTT. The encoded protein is CASSFGGWRGTGELFF.

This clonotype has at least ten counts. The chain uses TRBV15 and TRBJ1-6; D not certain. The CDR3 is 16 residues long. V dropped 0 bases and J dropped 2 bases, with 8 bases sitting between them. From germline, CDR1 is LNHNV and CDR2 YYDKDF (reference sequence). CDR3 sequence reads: CATSRDLAAYNSPLHF. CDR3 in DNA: TGTGCCACCAGCAGAGATCTAGCAGCCTATAATTCACCCCTCCACTTT.

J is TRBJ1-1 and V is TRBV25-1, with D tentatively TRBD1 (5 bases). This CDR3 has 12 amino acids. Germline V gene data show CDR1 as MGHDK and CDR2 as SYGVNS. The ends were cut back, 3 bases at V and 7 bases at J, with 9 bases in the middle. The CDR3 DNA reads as TGTGCCAGCAGTGAGGGACGGAGTGAAGCTTTCTTT. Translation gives CASSEGRSEAFF. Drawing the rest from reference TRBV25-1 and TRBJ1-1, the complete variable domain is EADIYQTPRYLVIGTGKKITLECSQTMGHDKMYWYQQDPGMELHLIHYSYGVNSTEKGDLSSESTVSRIRTEHFPLTLESARPSHTSQYLCASSEGRSEAFFGQGTRLTVV.